The next 27 T cell receptor beta chains were all read from a single sample in a study of cytomegalovirus exposure and HLA in healthy donors (dated by TCRdb to about 2017). Library prep was done by the immunoSEQ multiplex PCR assay. The multiplex PCR relied on a mix of 60 forward primers for TCR Vbeta segments and 13 reverse primers for TCR Jbeta segments. TCRdb took this table from immuneACCESS and kept in-frame rearrangements with V and J called. Such tables lack part of the clones; where checked against another copy, unresolved V genes explain under half of the gap, and the rest is unexplained. This sample gives about 50,000 clones in total; 77% of them show up just once. The top ten constitute about 3% of the sample. Sequencing was done on a sample of PBMCs. Source of these receptors: a woman aged 40 to 50 in good health and CMV-seropositive.

The rearrangement joins TRBV7-3 to TRBJ1-1; the match to TRBD1 covers 10 bases. CDR3 size: 14 residues. Trimming at V came to 5 bases and at J to 10 bases, leaving 10 bases not matched to a gene. Per the germline V gene, CDR1 is SGHTA and CDR2 is FQGTGA. DNA for the CDR3: TGTGCCAGCAGCCCAGCCTGGACAGGGGGTCCAGCTTTCTTT. Its translation is CASSPAWTGGPAFF.

The CDR3 DNA follows: TGTGCCAGCCAAGGGACTACCACAGATACGCAGTATTTT. Translating gives CASQGTTTDTQYF. This chain connects TRBV27 to TRBJ2-3, with 7 bases aligning to TRBD2. The V segment lost 8 bases and the J segment 2 bases; nucleotides outside the gene matches: 4. The CDR3 contains 13 residues. Per the germline V gene, CDR1 is MNHEY and CDR2 is SMNVEV (reference sequence).

This clone has only a few counts. The chain links TRBV5-1 to TRBJ1-5; TRBD1 aligns across 7 bases. CDR3 length equals 17 residues. V dropped 4 bases and J dropped 7; count of bases not matched to a gene: 17. Germline V CDR1 and CDR2: SGHRS, YFSETQ. The CDR3 region is CASSPSNPRDSNQPQHF. In nucleotides, the CDR3 is TGCGCCAGCAGCCCCAGTAACCCCCGGGACAGTAACCAGCCCCAGCATTTT. Combining the CDR3 with reference TRBV5-1 and TRBJ1-5 gives the whole variable domain KAGVTQTPRYLIKTRGQQVTLSCSPISGHRSVSWYQQTPGQGLQFLFEYFSETQRNKGNFPGRFSGRQFSNSRSEMNVSTLELGDSALYLCASSPSNPRDSNQPQHFGDGTRLSIL.

This chain connects TRBV28 to TRBJ2-6; TRBD1 agrees at 7 bases. The germline CDR1 and CDR2 sequences are MDHEN and SYDVKM. J lost 0 bases, V lost 6 bases, and 2 bases had no gene match. The CDR3 consists of 15 residues. In DNA, the CDR3 is TGTGCCAGCAGGAGACAGGGCTCTGGGGCCAACGTCCTGACTTTC. It encodes CASRRQGSGANVLTF.

This clone occurred a few times. This chain links TRBV28 with TRBJ1-5; tentatively, D is TRBD1 (5 bases). The CDR3 runs to 16 residues. With 7 bases removed from V and 6 bases from J, the gap between germline ends came to 22 bases. In germline, CDR1 is MDHEN, CDR2 SYDVKM. CDR3 DNA: TGTGCCAGCACCGACCGAGGTGGGAGGGGAAGTCAGCCCCAGCATTTT. Translated: CASTDRGGRGSQPQHF.

This chain uses TRBV13 with TRBJ1-2; D uncertain. The CDR3 is 12 amino acids. CDR1 and CDR2 (germline): PRHDT, FYEKMQ (reference sequence). Trimming removed 3 bases at V and 4 bases at J, with 6 bases between. CDR3 loop: CASSFVSYGYTF. The CDR3 DNA follows: TGTGCCAGCAGCTTCGTCAGCTATGGCTACACCTTC.

The chain links TRBV10-3 to TRBJ1-4; D perhaps matches TRBD1 (6 bases). The CDR3 has 13 residues. From germline, CDR1 is ENHRY and CDR2 SYGVKD. Here the CDR3 DNA reads TGTGCTTCCAGGGGACCGACTAATGAAAAACTGTTTTTT. This translates into CASRGPTNEKLFF.

V gene TRBV2 combines with J gene TRBJ2-1; a possible D gene is TRBD1 (6 bases). CDR3 length: 13 amino acids. Germline CDR1 and CDR2: SNHLY and FYNNEI. V gave up 5 bases and J gave up 6 bases, with 11 bases separating them. The CDR3 sequence: CASSPQGFNEQFF. DNA for the CDR3: TGTGCCAGCAGTCCTCAGGGGTTCAATGAGCAGTTCTTC.

This clone occurred once. The CDR3 DNA follows: TGTGCTAGTGCCCACGACAGAGGTAATCAGCCCCAGCATTTT. Protein sequence: CASAHDRGNQPQHF. The chain joins TRBV12-5 to TRBJ1-5, with a tentative D call TRBD1 (5 bases). V lost 7 bases and J lost 4, with 14 bases in between. In germline, CDR1 is LGHNT, CDR2 FRNRAP. The CDR3 runs to 14 residues.

This chain links TRBV7-8 with TRBJ2-2; 7 nucleotides align to TRBD2. Germline V CDR1 and CDR2: SGHVS, FQNEAQ. The junction had 3 bases not matched to a gene; V was cut back by 0 bases and J by 5 bases. The CDR3 spans 15 residues. CDR3 bases: TGTGCCAGCAGCTTAGCGTCTAGCGGTACCGGGGAGCTGTTTTTT. It specifies CASSLASSGTGELFF.

The rearrangement joins TRBV9 to TRBJ2-3, with D possibly being TRBD2 (5 bases). Germline assignment: CDR1 SGDLS and CDR2 YYNGEE. The CDR3 extends over 12 amino acids. The V and J ends lost 7 bases and 0 bases respectively, with 6 bases between them. CDR3 nucleotide sequence: TGTGCCAGCCGGGGAAGCACAGATACGCAGTATTTT. This codes for CASRGSTDTQYF.

This chain connects TRBV27 to TRBJ2-3; TRBD1 matches at 9 bases. Trimming cost V 9 bases and J 2 bases; bases outside gene matches: 3. The germline CDR1 and CDR2 sequences are MNHEY and SMNVEV (reference sequence). This CDR3 region has 13 residues. CDR3 in amino acids: CASRTGDTDTQYF. The DNA for the CDR3 is TGTGCCAGTCGGACAGGGGACACAGATACGCAGTATTTT.

The chain uses TRBV28 and TRBJ1-1; 7 bases map to TRBD1. Germline CDR1 reads MDHEN; CDR2 reads SYDVKM. The CDR3 spans 14 residues. J was trimmed by 7 bases and V by 6 bases; bases with no gene match: 11. The CDR3 DNA reads as TGTGCCAGCAGCCTCAAAGACACAGGGGTTGAAGCTTTCTTT. Translating gives CASSLKDTGVEAFF.

J is TRBJ1-1 and V is TRBV20-1; D possibly corresponds to TRBD1 (6 bases). The CDR3 totals 11 residues. The germline gives CDR1 DFQATT, CDR2 SNEGSKA (reference sequence). V lost 5 bases to trimming and J lost 9 bases, with 13 bases between them. The CDR3: CSAFTGNKAFF. CDR3 sequence (DNA): TGCAGTGCTTTTACAGGGAACAAAGCTTTCTTT.

The V call is TRBV7-9, the J call TRBJ2-1, with D possibly being TRBD2 (6 bases). Germline CDR1 reads SEHNR; CDR2 reads FQNEAQ (reference sequence). CDR3 length equals 17 residues. Trimming pared 5 bases from V and 0 bases from J, leaving 17 bases between. The CDR3 DNA reads as TGTGCCAGCAGCCCTCTCCGGCGGGGTAGCTCCTACAATGAGCAGTTCTTC. This codes for CASSPLRRGSSYNEQFF. Full variable domain (outside the CDR3, taken from reference TRBV7-9 and TRBJ2-1): DTGVSQNPRHKITKRGQNVTFRCDPISEHNRLYWYRQTLGQGPEFLTYFQNEAQLEKSRLLSDRFSAERPKGSFSTLEIQRTEQGDSAMYLCASSPLRRGSSYNEQFFGPGTRLTVL.

V gene TRBV6-5 combines with J gene TRBJ1-4; 7 nucleotides agree with TRBD1. The V segment lost 5 bases and the J segment 8 bases; nucleotides outside the gene matches: 11. In germline, CDR1 is MNHEY, CDR2 SVGAGI. The CDR3 totals 15 residues. CDR3 coding DNA: TGTGCCAGCAGTACACAGACAGGGAGGAAAGAAAAACTGTTTTTT. Protein product: CASSTQTGRKEKLFF.

This clone showed up just once. The V gene is TRBV6-4, the J gene TRBJ2-7; 8 bases agree with TRBD1. This CDR3 spans 16 amino acids. Trimming removed 6 bases from V and 1 base from J; junction bases left unmatched: 11. Per germline, CDR1 MRHNA and CDR2 SNTAGT. The CDR3 coding sequence is TGTGCCAGCAGACGAGGGCGGGACAGGACTTCCTACGAGCAGTACTTC. It is translated as CASRRGRDRTSYEQYF.

The genes are TRBV5-4 and TRBJ1-2; 9 nucleotides agree with TRBD1. Trimming removed 3 bases from V and 8 bases from J; junction bases left unmatched: 5. The CDR3 has 13 residues. Germline V CDR1 and CDR2: SGHNT, YYREEE (reference sequence). The CDR3 DNA sequence: TGTGCCAGCAGCTCGGGACAGGGACAGGGCTACACCTTC. It yields the protein CASSSGQGQGYTF. The complete variable domain, with remaining parts taken from reference TRBV5-4 and TRBJ1-2, reads ETGVTQSPTHLIKTRGQQVTLRCSSQSGHNTVSWYQQALGQGPQFIFQYYREEENGRGNFPPRFSGLQFPNYSSELNVNALELDDSALYLCASSSGQGQGYTFGSGTRLTVV.

V gene TRBV2 combines with J gene TRBJ1-3; 8 nucleotides match TRBD1. CDR1 and CDR2 from the germline V gene are SNHLY and FYNNEI. CDR3 size: 13 residues. J gave up 8 bases and V 6 bases, and 6 bases lay outside the gene matches. CDR3 sequence: CASRSDRVDTIYF. The CDR3 nucleotides read TGTGCCAGCAGGTCGGACAGGGTGGACACCATATATTTT.

This clone was counted only a few times. The chain carries TRBV6-5 and TRBJ2-5, with TRBD2 matching 11 bases. Germline V lookup: CDR1 MNHEY, CDR2 SVGAGI. There are 15 residues in the CDR3. J lost 4 bases, V lost 5 bases, and 6 bases had no gene match. This chain's CDR3 is CASSGSGGAVETQYF. The DNA for the CDR3 is TGTGCCAGCAGTGGTAGCGGGGGGGCCGTAGAGACCCAGTACTTC.

V and J are TRBV5-4 and TRBJ2-1; D ambiguous. CDR1 is SGHNT, CDR2 YYREEE, per germline (reference sequence). Deletions cut 4 bases from V and 1 base from J, with 3 bases between. This CDR3 region has 12 residues. The CDR3 DNA sequence: TGTGCCAGCAGCATATCCTACAATGAGCAGTTCTTC. Its protein product is CASSISYNEQFF. Filled out from reference TRBV5-4 and TRBJ2-1, the complete variable domain reads ETGVTQSPTHLIKTRGQQVTLRCSSQSGHNTVSWYQQALGQGPQFIFQYYREEENGRGNFPPRFSGLQFPNYSSELNVNALELDDSALYLCASSISYNEQFFGPGTRLTVL.

The chain recombines TRBV19 with TRBJ2-5; D call uncertain. The CDR3 runs 11 residues. Trimming took off 5 bases at V and 2 bases at J, with 3 bases between the two ends. Germline V lookup: CDR1 LNHDA, CDR2 SQIVND (reference sequence). As DNA, the CDR3 is TGTGCCAGTAGTCTTCAAGAGACCCAGTACTTC. Its translation is CASSLQETQYF.

The CDR3 bases are TGTGCCAGCTCACAAGATGCAGGGGGGAAATCACCCCTCCACTTT. Its protein product is CASSQDAGGKSPLHF. The chain links TRBV18 to TRBJ1-6; 7 nucleotides line up with TRBD1. CDR1 and CDR2 from the germline V gene are KGHSH and LQKENI. The CDR3 has 15 amino acids. V shed 4 bases, J shed 10 bases, and the junction held 10 bases outside the gene matches.

V gene TRBV5-1 combines with J gene TRBJ1-2; TRBD1 might be the D (6 bases). Between the trimmed V and J ends, which lost 4 bases and 1 base, there was a span of 8 bases. This CDR3 is built from 13 residues. Germline-derived CDR1 and CDR2 are SGHRS and YFSETQ. CDR3 region: CASSDRSNYGYTF. The CDR3 nucleotides are TGCGCCAGCAGCGACAGGAGTAACTATGGCTACACCTTC.

The table lists this clone with a few counts. The J gene is TRBJ1-1, the V gene TRBV7-6; D remains ambiguous. Per germline, CDR1 SGHVS and CDR2 FNYEAQ. This CDR3 contains 13 residues. V lost 5 bases and J 4 bases, leaving 11 bases between the germline ends. The CDR3 DNA reads TGTGCCAGCAGCGGAGGACCGCTCACTGAAGCTTTCTTT. Residues: CASSGGPLTEAFF.

The rearrangement joins TRBV6-1 to TRBJ2-5, with 9 bases matching TRBD1. V gave up 5 bases and J gave up 5 bases; unmatched junction bases: 6. CDR1 is MNHNS, CDR2 SASEGT, per germline. This CDR3 has 14 residues. As DNA, the CDR3 is TGTGCCAGCAGTTCGAACAGGGGGCGGGAGACCCAGTACTTC. Amino acid sequence: CASSSNRGRETQYF.

This chain links TRBV6-4 with TRBJ1-1, with D unclear. The CDR3 runs 13 residues. Between the trimmed V and J ends, which lost 10 bases and 3 bases, there was a span of 15 bases. Germline V gene lookup returns CDR1 MRHNA and CDR2 SNTAGT. As DNA, the CDR3 is TGTGCCATCACACTCGAGAGGGACACTGAAGCTTTCTTT. Encoded protein: CAITLERDTEAFF.